The 23 T cell receptor beta chains below were found in one sample sequenced in a study of shared clonotypes between healthy human individuals. Only in-frame clones appear in the TCRdb table, and some are missing; sequencing was by immunoSEQ multiplex PCR. The sample includes about 1.5 million clones, around 98% of them seen just once. Sequenced sample: naive CD4+ T cells sorted from blood. The subset here: CD45RA+ positively selected. The receptor source for this set is a man aged 25-45 years in good health.

The chain links TRBV5-6 to TRBJ1-4; a weak D match, TRBD1 (5 bases). The CDR3 has 16 amino acids. CDR1 is SGHDT, CDR2 YYEEEE, per germline. Trimming stripped 4 bases from V and 8 bases from J, with 21 bases between. The CDR3 nucleotides are TGTGCCAGCAGCCGGGGCTCGGGGGTGGCCGGAGAAAAACTGTTTTTT. Its protein product is CASSRGSGVAGEKLFF.

V gene TRBV5-6 combines with J gene TRBJ2-1, with D possibly TRBD1 on 6 matching bases. This CDR3 is 15 amino acids long. CDR1 is SGHDT, CDR2 YYEEEE, per germline. V was shortened by 4 bases and J by 4 bases, with 15 bases between the two germline ends. CDR3 sequence reads: CASSPTGITYNEQFF. The CDR3 coding sequence is TGTGCCAGCAGCCCGACAGGTATAACGTACAATGAGCAGTTCTTC.

The rearrangement joins TRBV5-5 to TRBJ1-2; D may be TRBD1 (5 bases). Germline CDR1 and CDR2: SGHKS and YYEKEE (reference sequence). The CDR3 length is 13 residues. Trimming shortened V by 4 bases and J by 8 bases, and 15 bases separated the two germline ends. The CDR3 region has the DNA TGTGCCAGCAGCCTCCATCGGGGCAGCGGCTACACCTTC. This translates into CASSLHRGSGYTF.

V and J are TRBV9 and TRBJ1-1; D is unclear. V lost 0 bases, J lost 0 bases, and 15 bases lay in between. The CDR3 contains 17 residues. Germline V gives CDR1 SGDLS, CDR2 YYNGEE. The CDR3 reads CASSVDAGGLVNTEAFF. The DNA for the CDR3 is TGTGCCAGCAGCGTAGATGCGGGAGGTTTAGTGAACACTGAAGCTTTCTTT. The full variable domain, with the rest looked up from reference TRBV9 and TRBJ1-1, is DSGVTQTPKHLITATGQRVTLRCSPRSGDLSVYWYQQSLDQGLQFLIQYYNGEERAKGNILERFSAQQFPDLHSELNLSSLELGDSALYFCASSVDAGGLVNTEAFFGQGTRLTVV.

Only one count was recorded for this clone. This chain links TRBV5-4 with TRBJ1-2; possibly TRBD1 for D (6 bases). Trimming cost V 4 bases and J 0 bases, with 25 bases left between them. Germline V gene lookup returns CDR1 SGHNT and CDR2 YYREEE (reference sequence). This CDR3 has 19 amino acids. The CDR3 bases are TGTGCCAGCAGCCCGGCGCCTGGGCGGGGGGGCAGGTCTAACTATGGCTACACCTTC. Protein product: CASSPAPGRGGRSNYGYTF.

V is TRBV2 and J is TRBJ2-2; D uncertain. Germline V CDR1 and CDR2: SNHLY, FYNNEI. The CDR3 has 14 residues. V was trimmed by 3 bases and J by 4 bases, leaving 9 bases between them. The CDR3 region is CASSEGYITGELFF. Here the CDR3 DNA reads TGTGCCAGCAGTGAGGGATATATCACCGGGGAGCTGTTTTTT.

The CDR3 loop is CASSAPPLDAADTQYF. The CDR3, as DNA: TGTGCCAGCAGCGCACCCCCACTAGACGCCGCGGATACGCAGTATTTT. The gene calls are TRBV9 and TRBJ2-3, with D possibly TRBD2 on 5 matching bases. CDR3 size: 16 residues. Trimming took 3 bases from V and 6 from J, leaving 20 bases between them. The germline V gene has CDR1 SGDLS and CDR2 YYNGEE.

DNA for the CDR3: TGTGCCAGCAGCTTGGCCCGAGCGGGTCCGAACACTGAAGCTTTCTTT. It encodes CASSLARAGPNTEAFF. The chain uses TRBV5-4 and TRBJ1-1; no reliable D call. Deletions cut 0 bases from V and 1 base from J, with 13 bases between. CDR3 length equals 16 residues. The germline CDR1 and CDR2 sequences are SGHNT and YYREEE (reference sequence).

CDR3 region: CASSRRGRAPNIQYF. The CDR3 DNA follows: TGTGCCAGCAGTCGACGGGGCCGAGCCCCCAACATTCAGTACTTC. V and J are TRBV28 and TRBJ2-4; D possibly matches TRBD1 or TRBD2 (5 bases each). Germline assignment: CDR1 MDHEN and CDR2 SYDVKM. V was trimmed by 5 bases and J by 7 bases, leaving 18 bases between them. The CDR3 covers 15 residues. Combining the CDR3 with reference TRBV28 and TRBJ2-4 gives the whole variable domain DVKVTQSSRYLVKRTGEKVFLECVQDMDHENMFWYRQDPGLGLRLIYFSYDVKMKEKGDIPEGYSVSREKKERFSLILESASTNQTSMYLCASSRRGRAPNIQYFGAGTRLSVL.

The chain recombines TRBV6-6 with TRBJ2-5; 7 nucleotides line up with TRBD1. The V segment lost 6 bases and the J segment 5 bases; nucleotides outside the gene matches: 9. Looked up from germline, CDR1 is MNHNY and CDR2 is SVGAGI (reference sequence). This CDR3 is 14 amino acids long. CDR3 coding DNA: TGTGCCAGCAGGAGAAGACAGGGATACGAGACCCAGTACTTC. This translates into CASRRRQGYETQYF.

To note about this clone: The same CDR3 arises from other DNA sequences in this sample as well. V and J are TRBV5-4 and TRBJ1-1; D gene unclear. Germline assignment: CDR1 SGHNT and CDR2 YYREEE (reference sequence). Trimming left V 4 bases short and J 1 base short, with 8 bases between. The CDR3 contains 13 residues. CDR3 amino acids: CASSLGRNTEAFF. For the CDR3, the DNA is TGTGCCAGCAGCCTCGGCCGGAACACTGAAGCTTTCTTT.

The V gene is TRBV30, the J gene TRBJ2-1, with a possible D match to TRBD2 (6 bases). Germline V gives CDR1 GTSNPN, CDR2 SVGIG (reference sequence). CDR3 size: 14 residues. Between the trimmed V and J ends, which lost 1 base and 7 bases, there was a span of 14 bases. DNA of the CDR3: TGTGCCTGGAGTGGTCACCCACGGGGGAATGAGCAGTTCTTC. It specifies CAWSGHPRGNEQFF.

The rearrangement joins TRBV7-8 to TRBJ1-2; 10 bases agree with TRBD1. The J segment lost 6 bases and the V segment lost 1 base, leaving 2 bases of the junction unmatched. The V gene's germline CDR1 is SGHVS and CDR2 FQNEAQ. The CDR3 is 14 amino acids. CDR3 amino acids: CASSLVGTGDGYTF. CDR3 DNA: TGTGCCAGCAGCTTAGTTGGGACAGGGGATGGCTACACCTTC.

This chain links TRBV9 with TRBJ2-2, with D perhaps matching TRBD1 (5 bases). Trimming removed 3 bases at V and 3 bases at J, with 9 bases between. The germline gives CDR1 SGDLS, CDR2 YYNGEE. The CDR3 is 14 amino acids. The CDR3 loop is CASSAREYTGELFF. DNA for the CDR3: TGTGCCAGCAGCGCCAGGGAATACACCGGGGAGCTGTTTTTT.

The chain recombines TRBV6-5 with TRBJ2-5; 10 bases line up with TRBD2. The V gene's germline CDR1 is MNHEY and CDR2 SVGAGI. This CDR3 region has 14 residues. V was pared by 7 bases and J by 4 bases, with 6 bases of the junction left unmatched. The CDR3 DNA sequence: TGTGCCAGCAAGGGACTAGCGAGTGGAGAGACCCAGTACTTC. As protein: CASKGLASGETQYF.

This clone was observed once. The chain uses TRBV7-7 and TRBJ2-7, with 8 bases fitting TRBD2. Germline trimming cut 2 bases from V and 2 bases from J; bases unmatched to any gene: 5. Looked up from germline, CDR1 is SSHAT and CDR2 is FNYEAQ (reference sequence). The CDR3 is made up of 15 amino acids. The CDR3 loop is CASSLRTSPTYEQYF. DNA of the CDR3: TGTGCCAGCAGCTTACGGACTAGCCCAACCTACGAGCAGTACTTC. The complete variable domain, with remaining parts taken from reference TRBV7-7 and TRBJ2-7, reads GAGVSQSPRYKVTKRGQDVTLRCDPISSHATLYWYQQALGQGPEFLTYFNYEAQPDKSGLPSDRFSAERPEGSISTLTIQRTEQRDSAMYRCASSLRTSPTYEQYFGPGTRLTVT.

The gene calls are TRBV27 and TRBJ2-1; 8 bases are a match to TRBD1. The CDR3 runs to 13 residues. Germline values: CDR1 MNHEY, CDR2 SMNVEV (reference sequence). V trimming: 6 bases; J trimming: 3 bases; junction bases outside the gene matches: 1. CDR3 sequence: CASRTGDYNEQFF. For the CDR3, the DNA is TGTGCCAGCAGGACAGGGGACTACAATGAGCAGTTCTTC.

The DNA for the CDR3 is TGCAGCGTCCGAGCCGACAGGGGGATGGAGCAGTTCTTC. Amino acids: CSVRADRGMEQFF. The J gene is TRBJ2-1, the V gene TRBV29-1; TRBD1 agrees at 9 bases. V dropped 6 bases and J dropped 10; count of bases not matched to a gene: 10. Germline lookup yields CDR1 SQVTM and CDR2 ANQGSEA. CDR3 length: 13 residues.

The genes are TRBV5-1 and TRBJ2-7; TRBD2 agrees at 9 bases. Trimming removed 1 base from V and 2 bases from J; junction bases left unmatched: 13. The CDR3 consists of 18 residues. The germline V gene has CDR1 SGHRS and CDR2 YFSETQ. CDR3 DNA: TGCGCCAGCAGCTTGCGGCTAGCGGGACTCAATTTTCCCTACGAGCAGTACTTC. Its translation: CASSLRLAGLNFPYEQYF.

The chain joins TRBV7-2 to TRBJ1-1; no clear D gene. The V gene lost 4 bases and the J gene lost 6 bases, with 18 bases spanning the gap. Per germline, CDR1 SGHTA and CDR2 FQGNSA. This CDR3 is built from 15 residues. In nucleotides, the CDR3 is TGTGCCAGCAGCTCCCGCGCCCTACGGGAGGCTGAAGCTTTCTTT. Protein product: CASSSRALREAEAFF.

The chain joins TRBV9 to TRBJ2-1; possible D gene TRBD2, 6 bases. Trimming removed 3 bases from V and 6 bases from J, with 22 bases in between. This CDR3 is 17 amino acids long. The germline CDR1 and CDR2 sequences are SGDLS and YYNGEE. The CDR3 spells CASSASVLGGKLNEQFF. As DNA, the CDR3 is TGTGCCAGCAGCGCTTCCGTTCTGGGCGGGAAGCTCAATGAGCAGTTCTTC.

This clone was counted a single time. This sequence joins TRBV6-4 and TRBJ2-1; either TRBD1 or TRBD2 may supply D (5 bases each). Trimming took 6 bases from V and 9 from J, leaving 24 bases between them. CDR1 is MRHNA and CDR2 is SNTAGT in the germline V gene. The CDR3 extends over 16 amino acids. The CDR3 sequence is CASSSPGPLRCGEQFF. As DNA, the CDR3 is TGTGCCAGCAGCTCCCCGGGACCGTTAAGGTGTGGTGAGCAGTTCTTC.

The rearrangement joins TRBV5-1 to TRBJ2-1; D gene ambiguous. V dropped 0 bases and J dropped 3 bases, with 7 bases sitting between them. The CDR3 is 14 amino acids. Germline V gives CDR1 SGHRS, CDR2 YFSETQ. This CDR3 reads CASSLVAHYNEQFF. DNA for the CDR3: TGCGCCAGCAGCTTGGTGGCGCACTACAATGAGCAGTTCTTC.